These 27 T cell receptor beta chains were sequenced from one sample in a study of OX40 agonist ivuxolimab in advanced cancers. Assay used: immunoSEQ multiplex PCR; TCRdb lists only in-frame clones, some missing. This sample has tens of thousands of clones, with 85% to 90% found just once. The specimen was CD4+ or CD8+ T cells sorted from blood, collected in a trial of the OX40 agonist ivuxolimab. These receptors came from an adult with an advanced solid tumor such as melanoma, head and neck, liver or kidney cancer.

This chain joins TRBV4-1 and TRBJ2-1, with D maybe TRBD2 (6 bases). Trimming removed 1 base at V and 7 bases at J, with 17 bases between. There are 16 residues in the CDR3. Per the germline V gene, CDR1 is MGHRA and CDR2 is YSYEKL. The CDR3 here is CASSQVLARTKNEQFF. CDR3 DNA sequence: TGCGCCAGCAGCCAAGTCCTAGCGCGTACTAAAAATGAGCAGTTCTTC.

This clone was observed a handful of times. The V and J genes are TRBV5-6 and TRBJ1-6; D uncertain. CDR1 is SGHDT and CDR2 is YYEEEE in the germline V gene. The V and J ends lost 1 base and 8 bases respectively, with 7 bases between them. The CDR3 is 13 amino acids. The CDR3 DNA reads as TGTGCCAGCAGCTTGTTTCTTGATTCACCCCTCCACTTT. This translates into CASSLFLDSPLHF.

The rearrangement uses TRBV4-2 and TRBJ2-7, with 7 positions matching TRBD1. V trimming: 2 bases; J trimming: 3 bases; junction bases outside the gene matches: 7. The CDR3 contains 15 residues. The germline V gene has CDR1 LGHNA and CDR2 YNFKEQ. In DNA form, the CDR3 reads TGTGCCAGCAGCCAAAGGCTGGGACAGTACTACGAGCAGTACTTC. It translates to CASSQRLGQYYEQYF.

About this clone itself: One end of the junction is discordant with germline, which a read error may explain. V gene TRBV7-7 combines with J gene TRBJ2-5; a possible D gene is TRBD2 (6 bases). Germline CDR1 and CDR2: SSHAT and FNYEAQ (reference sequence). This CDR3 is built from 16 residues. The CDR3 DNA reads as TGTGCTAGCAGCTTAGGCCGACTAGTTAGGGAAGAGACCCAGTACTTC. Residues: CASSLGRLVREETQYF.

CDR3 coding DNA: TGTGCCAGCAGCCTCGCGGGACATCCTTATCAGCCCCAGCATTTT. It translates to CASSLAGHPYQPQHF. The V call is TRBV5-8, the J call TRBJ1-5; D may be TRBD1 (6 bases). V lost 4 bases and J lost 5, with 16 bases in between. This CDR3 spans 15 amino acids. Germline CDR1 SGHTS, CDR2 YDEGEE. Based on the CDR3 plus reference TRBV5-8 and TRBJ1-5, the full variable domain is EAGVTQSPTHLIKTRGQQATLRCSPISGHTSVYWYQQALGLGLQFLLWYDEGEERNRGNFPPRFSGRQFPNYSSELNVNALELEDSALYLCASSLAGHPYQPQHFGDGTRLSIL.

This clone was seen once. CDR3 sequence (DNA): TGTGCCAGCGGGAGGAATACCTACGAGCAGTACTTC. This translates into CASGRNTYEQYF. The chain has TRBV6-6 and TRBJ2-7; possibly TRBD2 for D (6 bases). The V gene lost 8 bases and the J gene lost 2 bases, with 10 bases spanning the gap. CDR1 MNHNY and CDR2 SVGAGI come from the germline V gene (reference sequence). The CDR3 has 12 residues.

The rearrangement joins TRBV18 to TRBJ2-5; tentatively, D is TRBD1 or TRBD2 (5 bases each). Trimming shortened V by 0 bases and J by 4 bases, and 12 bases separated the two germline ends. This CDR3 contains 15 residues. The germline gives CDR1 KGHSH, CDR2 LQKENI. CDR3 in amino acids: CASSPPAGRGETQYF. The CDR3 nucleotides are TGTGCCAGCTCACCACCGGCAGGGAGAGGAGAGACCCAGTACTTC.

The chain joins TRBV9 to TRBJ1-2; D ambiguous. Germline loops: CDR1 SGDLS, CDR2 YYNGEE. Trimming shortened V by 6 bases and J by 2 bases, and 14 bases separated the two germline ends. The CDR3 extends over 14 amino acids. This CDR3 reads CASTRQRANYGYTF. CDR3 DNA sequence: TGTGCCAGCACCCGGCAGAGGGCGAACTATGGCTACACCTTC.

In its sample, this clone was seen once. This sequence joins TRBV28 and TRBJ1-2; 8 bases fit TRBD1. Trimming at V came to 5 bases and at J to 1 base, leaving 9 bases not matched to a gene. CDR3 length: 16 amino acids. Germline V gene data show CDR1 as MDHEN and CDR2 as SYDVKM. CDR3 nucleotides: TGTGCCAGCAGTACCTCCGGGACAGGCTTTAACTATGGCTACACCTTC. Its protein is CASSTSGTGFNYGYTF.

The rearrangement joins TRBV5-1 to TRBJ1-2; D is perhaps TRBD1 (5 bases). The CDR3 spans 13 residues. V dropped 0 bases and J dropped 6 bases, with 9 bases sitting between them. Germline V gene data show CDR1 as SGHRS and CDR2 as YFSETQ. CDR3 protein: CASSLAGDNGYTF. The CDR3 nucleotides are TGCGCCAGCAGCTTGGCGGGGGATAATGGCTACACCTTC. The full variable domain, with the rest looked up from reference TRBV5-1 and TRBJ1-2, is KAGVTQTPRYLIKTRGQQVTLSCSPISGHRSVSWYQQTPGQGLQFLFEYFSETQRNKGNFPGRFSGRQFSNSRSEMNVSTLELGDSALYLCASSLAGDNGYTFGSGTRLTVV.

The chain has TRBV19 and TRBJ2-1; maybe TRBD1 (6 bases). The V gene lost 5 bases and the J gene lost 5 bases, with 13 bases spanning the gap. The CDR3 covers 14 residues. Germline V gene lookup returns CDR1 LNHDA and CDR2 SQIVND (reference sequence). The CDR3 sequence is CASSAYRDHNEQFF. The CDR3 region has the DNA TGTGCCAGTAGTGCCTACAGGGATCACAATGAGCAGTTCTTC.

The chain has TRBV5-1 and TRBJ2-5, with D uncertain. CDR3 length equals 11 residues. The ends were cut back, 4 bases at V and 1 base at J, with 2 bases in the middle. CDR1 SGHRS and CDR2 YFSETQ come from the germline V gene. The CDR3 here is CASSIQETQYF. The DNA of the CDR3 is TGCGCCAGCAGCATCCAAGAGACCCAGTACTTC.

CDR3 protein: CASSVDLPRNYGYTF. In DNA form, the CDR3 reads TGTGCCAGCAGCGTAGACCTCCCACGAAACTATGGCTACACCTTC. The chain recombines TRBV9 with TRBJ1-2, with D uncertain. The CDR3 loop spans 15 amino acids. Germline CDR1 and CDR2: SGDLS and YYNGEE. V was cut by 0 bases and J by 2 bases, with 11 bases left in between.

V gene TRBV30 combines with J gene TRBJ1-5; D remains ambiguous. The germline gives CDR1 GTSNPN, CDR2 SVGIG (reference sequence). V dropped 0 bases and J dropped 6 bases, with 9 bases sitting between them. The CDR3 runs to 13 residues. CDR3 in amino acids: CAWSVMGIQPQHF. The CDR3 nucleotides are TGTGCCTGGAGTGTAATGGGGATTCAGCCCCAGCATTTT.

The rearrangement uses TRBV5-4 and TRBJ2-1, with TRBD2 matching over 10 bases. From germline, CDR1 is SGHNT and CDR2 YYREEE (reference sequence). The CDR3 has 15 amino acids. With 0 bases clipped from V and 7 bases from J, the junction kept 4 bases outside the gene matches. CDR3 protein: CASSLGAGGFNEQFF. Written as DNA, the CDR3 is TGTGCCAGCAGCTTGGGAGCGGGGGGGTTTAATGAGCAGTTCTTC.

The chain links TRBV21-1 to TRBJ2-5; TRBD2 is the table's D call, not checked against the DNA. TRBV21-1 is a listed pseudogene. The CDR3 extends over 13 amino acids. The CDR3 DNA sequence: TGTGCCAGCAGCAAAAGCGCTGGGGAGACCCAGTACTTC. This translates into CASSKSAGETQYF.

This sequence joins TRBV10-2 and TRBJ2-3, with 9 bases identical to TRBD2. The CDR3 length is 16 residues. Trimming cost V 1 base and J 3 bases; bases outside gene matches: 5. Germline values: CDR1 WSHSY, CDR2 SAAADI. The CDR3 DNA sequence: TGCGCCAGCAGTGAGTTGGCGGGAGGGCGAACAGATACGCAGTATTTT. Translated, it gives CASSELAGGRTDTQYF.

The chain uses TRBV6-1 and TRBJ1-2; 12 bases align to TRBD1. The CDR3 sequence is 15 residues long. CDR1 MNHNS and CDR2 SASEGT come from the germline V gene. J lost 7 bases, V lost 6 bases, and 9 bases had no gene match. This CDR3 is CASREGQGAPRGYTF. CDR3 sequence (DNA): TGTGCCAGCAGGGAGGGACAGGGGGCGCCGCGTGGCTACACCTTC.

CDR3 bases: TGTGCCAGCAGTTACTCGACTAGCGGGTTCTACAATGAGCAGTTCTTC. This encodes CASSYSTSGFYNEQFF. The rearrangement uses TRBV6-5 and TRBJ2-1, with 10 positions matching TRBD2. Germline V lookup: CDR1 MNHEY, CDR2 SVGAGI. After removal of 0 bases from V and 3 bases from J, the junction contained 2 bases not matched to a gene. This CDR3 has 16 residues.

The chain is built from TRBV7-6 and TRBJ2-5; D ambiguous. Germline V lookup: CDR1 SGHVS, CDR2 FNYEAQ. CDR3 length: 11 amino acids. The ends were cut back, 3 bases at V and 3 bases at J, with 2 bases in the middle. Here the CDR3 reads CASSLKETQYF. The CDR3 DNA sequence: TGTGCCAGCAGCTTGAAAGAGACCCAGTACTTC.

This rearrangement joins TRBV10-3 to TRBJ1-2; 9 bases are a match to TRBD1. Germline values: CDR1 ENHRY, CDR2 SYGVKD. V trimming: 2 bases; J trimming: 7 bases; junction bases outside the gene matches: 8. The CDR3 runs to 15 residues. This chain's CDR3 is CAISETQGQGGGYTF. The CDR3 DNA reads as TGTGCCATCAGTGAGACCCAGGGACAGGGAGGTGGCTACACCTTC.

The V call is TRBV7-9, the J call TRBJ1-6, with TRBD1 as a possible D gene (6 bases). The CDR3 covers 16 residues. Germline lookup yields CDR1 SEHNR and CDR2 FQNEAQ (reference sequence). V lost 4 bases and J 7 bases, leaving 17 bases between the germline ends. CDR3 nucleotides: TGTGCCAGCAGCTCAACGCGGCCGGGGGGCAATTCACCCCTCCACTTT. Translating gives CASSSTRPGGNSPLHF.

The chain couples TRBV28 to TRBJ1-5; D gene unclear. Germline CDR1 reads MDHEN; CDR2 reads SYDVKM. Trimming shortened V by 6 bases and J by 2 bases, and 17 bases separated the two germline ends. The CDR3 loop spans 16 amino acids. The CDR3 region has the DNA TGTGCCAGCAGCCCCGGCGCCTCGAAGGGCAATCAGCCCCAGCATTTT. It is translated as CASSPGASKGNQPQHF.

The rearrangement links TRBV4-2 to TRBJ1-1; D unresolved. Per the germline V gene, CDR1 is LGHNA and CDR2 is YNFKEQ. Trimming pared 4 bases from V and 4 bases from J, leaving 16 bases between. This CDR3 is built from 15 residues. The chain's CDR3 is CASSPMEGSGTEAFF. CDR3 DNA sequence: TGTGCCAGCAGCCCCATGGAGGGTTCGGGCACTGAAGCTTTCTTT.

J is TRBJ1-3 and V is TRBV27; D uncertain. The CDR3 has 15 amino acids. Trimming removed 0 bases at V and 2 bases at J, with 8 bases between. Germline V gives CDR1 MNHEY, CDR2 SMNVEV (reference sequence). The CDR3 loop is CASSLSWAAGNTIYF. In DNA form, the CDR3 reads TGTGCCAGCAGTTTATCGTGGGCCGCTGGAAACACCATATATTTT.

This chain connects TRBV19 to TRBJ2-2; a weak D match, TRBD1 (6 bases). CDR3 length equals 15 residues. The germline V gene encodes CDR1 LNHDA and CDR2 SQIVND (reference sequence). Trimming took 5 bases from V and 0 from J, leaving 10 bases between them. CDR3 amino acids: CASSQGTANTGELFF. The CDR3 bases are TGTGCCAGTAGTCAGGGGACGGCGAACACCGGGGAGCTGTTTTTT.

This chain uses TRBV7-3 with TRBJ2-1; TRBD2 aligns across 16 bases. The CDR3 sequence is 16 residues long. The ends lost 5 bases at V and 9 bases at J; junction bases unmatched: 7. Germline loops: CDR1 SGHTA, CDR2 FQGTGA. As DNA, the CDR3 is TGTGCCAGCAGCAAGCCGGGACTAGCGGGAGGGGTTGAGCAGTTCTTC. Translating gives CASSKPGLAGGVEQFF.